The 8 T cell receptor beta chains given below trace back to one sample, sequenced in a study of PD-1 blockade in classical Hodgkin lymphoma (dated by TCRdb to 2019 to 2021). Library preparation was by the immunoSEQ multiplex PCR assay. As stored in TCRdb, this immuneACCESS dataset retains in-frame rearrangements with V and J assigned. A fraction of the clones does not appear; measured against another copy, unresolved V genes explain less than half of the discrepancy, and the remainder lacks a known reason. This sample holds under 20,000 clones; about 68% were observed only once. The ten largest clones take up around 2.4% of the sample. The time point label, as the study defines it: cycle 4 day 1 (C4D1), after less than 7 weeks of nivolumab. All trial patients had relapsed after autologous stem cell transplantation, with cohorts A, B and C differing in prior brentuximab vedotin exposure. Using a Miltenyi CD4+ T cell isolation kit, CD4+ T cells were purified from thawed PBMCs through magnetic negative selection.

Material: CD4+ T cells from blood, obtained before the fourth cycle of nivolumab. These receptors were obtained from a human donor with classical Hodgkin lymphoma.

This clone was seen only a few times. CDR3 region: CAWSVSRTTLRGLHF. For the CDR3, the DNA is TGTGCCTGGAGTGTATCGCGGACCACCCTCAGGGGCCTCCACTTT. V and J are TRBV30 and TRBJ1-6, with D possibly being TRBD1 (6 bases). The CDR3 covers 15 residues. Germline CDR1 GTSNPN, CDR2 SVGIG (reference sequence). The V and J ends lost 0 bases and 15 bases respectively, with 21 bases between them.

The CDR3 sequence is CASSPQRTNTEAFF. The DNA for the CDR3 is TGTGCCAGCTCACCTCAAAGGACGAACACTGAAGCTTTCTTT. The chain recombines TRBV18 with TRBJ1-1; D gene unclear. Trimming removed 3 bases from V and 1 base from J, with 9 bases in between. The germline gives CDR1 KGHSH, CDR2 LQKENI. This CDR3 has 14 amino acids.

This chain links TRBV7-2 with TRBJ2-1; TRBD2 agrees at 9 bases. V was clipped by 1 base and J by 7 bases; unmatched bases: 8. This CDR3 region has 16 residues. Germline loops: CDR1 SGHTA, CDR2 FQGNSA. DNA for the CDR3: TGTGCCAGCAGCTTAGAAGGGATTAGCGGGAGAAATGAGCAGTTCTTC. This gives the protein CASSLEGISGRNEQFF.

This chain links TRBV11-3 with TRBJ2-1; 8 nucleotides agree with TRBD2. The length of the CDR3 is 16 residues. Germline trimming cut 0 bases from V and 5 bases from J; bases unmatched to any gene: 6. The germline V gene encodes CDR1 SGHNT and CDR2 YENEEA. The CDR3 sequence: CASSLDGREGDNEQFF. The CDR3 nucleotides read TGTGCCAGCAGCTTAGATGGTCGGGAGGGGGACAATGAGCAGTTCTTC.

This clone was recorded once. The chain couples TRBV5-6 to TRBJ2-1; 10 nucleotides align to TRBD2. The CDR3 is made up of 18 amino acids. Germline CDR1 SGHDT, CDR2 YYEEEE. The junction had 10 bases not matched to a gene; V was cut back by 4 bases and J by 0 bases. CDR3 bases: TGTGCCAGCAGCGGACTAGCGGAATTCTTGGGCTCCTACAATGAGCAGTTCTTC. Translation: CASSGLAEFLGSYNEQFF. Combining the CDR3 with reference TRBV5-6 and TRBJ2-1 gives the whole variable domain DAGVTQSPTHLIKTRGQQVTLRCSPKSGHDTVSWYQQALGQGPQFIFQYYEEEERQRGNFPDRFSGHQFPNYSSELNVNALLLGDSALYLCASSGLAEFLGSYNEQFFGPGTRLTVL.

The V and J genes are TRBV5-4 and TRBJ2-4, with TRBD1 identical over 8 bases. The CDR3 contains 17 residues. Unmatched junction bases numbered 9, after V lost 4 bases and J lost 0 bases. From germline, CDR1 is SGHNT and CDR2 YYREEE (reference sequence). The CDR3 sequence: CASSDPRDRRAKNIQYF. The CDR3 DNA sequence: TGTGCCAGCAGCGACCCCCGGGACAGGAGAGCCAAAAACATTCAGTACTTC.

This chain connects TRBV5-6 to TRBJ2-5; D may be TRBD1 (6 bases). The germline CDR1 and CDR2 sequences are SGHDT and YYEEEE. The CDR3 has 15 residues. Trimming removed 1 base from V and 4 bases from J, with 14 bases in between. The chain's CDR3 is CASSLIGVGGETQYF. As DNA, the CDR3 is TGTGCCAGCAGCTTGATAGGGGTAGGGGGAGAGACCCAGTACTTC.

V usage is TRBV28 and J usage is TRBJ2-1; D gene uncertain. The germline V gene has CDR1 MDHEN and CDR2 SYDVKM. V lost 3 bases and J 7 bases, leaving 4 bases between the germline ends. This CDR3 contains 11 residues. Here the CDR3 reads CASSFRNEQFF. Here the CDR3 DNA reads TGTGCCAGCAGTTTTAGAAATGAGCAGTTCTTC. The full variable domain, rest sourced from reference TRBV28 and TRBJ2-1, is DVKVTQSSRYLVKRTGEKVFLECVQDMDHENMFWYRQDPGLGLRLIYFSYDVKMKEKGDIPEGYSVSREKKERFSLILESASTNQTSMYLCASSFRNEQFFGPGTRLTVL.